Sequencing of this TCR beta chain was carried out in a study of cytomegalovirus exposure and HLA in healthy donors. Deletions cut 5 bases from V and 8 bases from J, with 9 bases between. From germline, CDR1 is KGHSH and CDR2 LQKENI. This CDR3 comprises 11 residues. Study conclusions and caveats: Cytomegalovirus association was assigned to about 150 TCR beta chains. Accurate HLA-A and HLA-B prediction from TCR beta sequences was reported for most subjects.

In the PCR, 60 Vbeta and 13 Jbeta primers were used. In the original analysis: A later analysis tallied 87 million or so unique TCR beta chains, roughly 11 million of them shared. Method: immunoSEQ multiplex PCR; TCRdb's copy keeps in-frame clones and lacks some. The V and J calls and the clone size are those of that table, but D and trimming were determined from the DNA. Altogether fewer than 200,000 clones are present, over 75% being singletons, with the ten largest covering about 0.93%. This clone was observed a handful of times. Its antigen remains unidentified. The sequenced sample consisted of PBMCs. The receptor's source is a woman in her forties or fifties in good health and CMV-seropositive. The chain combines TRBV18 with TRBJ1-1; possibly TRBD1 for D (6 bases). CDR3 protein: CASSATGEAFF. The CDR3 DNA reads TGTGCCAGCTCAGCAACAGGGGAAGCTTTCTTT. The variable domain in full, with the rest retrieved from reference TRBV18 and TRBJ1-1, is NAGVMQNPRHLVRRRGQEARLRCSPMKGHSHVYWYRQLPEEGLKFMVYLQKENIIDESGMPKERFSAEFPKEGPSILRIQQVVRGDSAAYFCASSATGEAFFGQGTRLTVV.